A selection of T cell receptor beta chains follows, all from one sample in a study of OX40 agonist ivuxolimab in advanced cancers. Sequencing was performed with immunoSEQ multiplex PCR; in TCRdb, only in-frame clones are kept and a portion is missing. The data contain some 150,000 clones, roughly 91% of them seen just once; the ten biggest clones take up 1%. The sample in question was CD4+ or CD8+ T cells sorted from blood, obtained in a trial of the OX40 agonist ivuxolimab. These receptor sequences come from an adult with an advanced solid tumor such as melanoma, head and neck, liver or kidney cancer. Each CDR3 is given with its conserved first and last residue. The order of the fields is J gene, clone size, D gene, V gene, CDR3 protein, CDR3 DNA. The D gene is left open where the match is weak. A row's size may be missing; if present it is once, few, many or a size class.

J: TRBJ2-7; size: .; D: .; V: TRBV9; CDR3: CASSVDSHSYEQYF; DNA: TGTGCCAGCAGCGTAGATAGTCACTCCTACGAGCAGTACTTC
J: TRBJ2-3; size: .; D: .; V: TRBV5-1; CDR3: CASSLMGVSTDTQYF; DNA: TGCGCCAGCAGCTTGATGGGGGTTAGCACAGATACGCAGTATTTT
J: TRBJ2-7; size: .; D: TRBD2; V: TRBV30; CDR3: CASSGSGWYEQYF; DNA: TGTGCTTCTAGCGGGAGTGGGTGGTACGAGCAGTACTTC
J: TRBJ2-6; size: once; D: .; V: TRBV27; CDR3: CASSLTGLSGANVLTF; DNA: TGTGCCAGCAGTTTGACAGGACTGTCTGGGGCCAACGTCCTGACTTTC
J: TRBJ2-1; size: .; D: .; V: TRBV23-1; CDR3: CASSRRIDEQFF; DNA: TGCGCCAGCAGCCGTAGAATCGATGAGCAGTTCTTC
J: TRBJ2-3; size: .; D: TRBD2; V: TRBV7-2; CDR3: CASSAGLGPDTQYF; DNA: TGTGCCAGCAGCGCCGGACTAGGCCCGGATACGCAGTATTTT
J: TRBJ1-4; size: .; D: .; V: TRBV7-2; CDR3: CASSPHPGAANEKLFF; DNA: TGTGCCAGCAGCCCCCACCCGGGGGCAGCTAATGAAAAACTGTTTTTT
J: TRBJ1-1; size: .; D: .; V: TRBV5-4; CDR3: CASTPGPGVEAFF; DNA: TGTGCCAGCACTCCTGGACCAGGGGTTGAAGCTTTCTTT
J: TRBJ1-2; size: once; D: .; V: TRBV7-2; CDR3: CASSLDPLYGYTF; DNA: TGTGCCAGCAGCTTAGACCCCCTTTATGGCTACACCTTC
J: TRBJ1-4; size: .; D: .; V: TRBV6-5; CDR3: CASSPSQTGKLFF; DNA: TGTGCCAGCAGTCCATCCCAGACAGGAAAACTGTTTTTT
J: TRBJ2-1; size: .; D: TRBD2; V: TRBV10-1; CDR3: CASSGAAGGDNEQFF; DNA: TGCGCCAGCAGTGGTGCAGCGGGGGGGGACAATGAGCAGTTCTTC
J: TRBJ1-1; size: .; D: .; V: TRBV6-6; CDR3: CASTPGGWSEAFF; DNA: TGTGCCAGCACCCCGGGGGGCTGGTCTGAAGCTTTCTTT
J: TRBJ1-5; size: .; D: TRBD1; V: TRBV28; CDR3: CASSLTGVRQPQHF; DNA: TGTGCCAGCAGTTTAACAGGGGTTCGGCAGCCCCAGCATTTT
J: TRBJ2-7; size: .; D: .; V: TRBV5-5; CDR3: CASSLAPAGQLSYEQYF; DNA: TGTGCCAGCAGCTTGGCCCCCGCAGGGCAGTTATCCTACGAGCAGTACTTC
J: TRBJ1-3; size: .; D: .; V: TRBV28; CDR3: CASSLGRSGNTIYF; DNA: TGTGCCAGCAGTTTGGGGAGGTCGGGAAACACCATATATTTT
J: TRBJ2-1; size: .; D: TRBD1; V: TRBV28; CDR3: CASSLASGTGTYNEQFF; DNA: TGTGCCAGCAGTCTGGCCTCCGGGACAGGGACGTACAATGAGCAGTTCTTC
J: TRBJ1-2; size: .; D: TRBD1; V: TRBV6-6; CDR3: CASRQGAGGYTF; DNA: TGTGCCAGCAGACAGGGGGCAGGTGGCTACACCTTC
J: TRBJ1-5; size: .; D: .; V: TRBV4-3; CDR3: CASSRDNQPQHF; DNA: TGCGCCAGCAGCCGGGATAATCAGCCCCAGCATTTT
J: TRBJ2-3; size: .; D: .; V: TRBV5-6; CDR3: CASSSGTTDTQYF; DNA: TGTGCCAGCAGCTCTGGGACCACAGATACGCAGTATTTT
J: TRBJ2-2; size: .; D: TRBD2; V: TRBV27; CDR3: CASTRGGATGELFF; DNA: TGTGCCAGCACGCGGGGGGGCGCGACCGGGGAGCTGTTTTTT
J: TRBJ2-7; size: .; D: TRBD1; V: TRBV2; CDR3: CASSGGQGAINPAYEQYF; DNA: TGTGCCAGCAGCGGGGGACAGGGGGCTATAAATCCCGCCTACGAGCAGTACTTC
J: TRBJ1-5; size: .; D: .; V: TRBV6-6; CDR3: CASSYSRRGGQPQHF; DNA: TGTGCCAGCAGTTACTCCCGTAGAGGAGGTCAGCCCCAGCATTTT
J: TRBJ1-1; size: few; D: TRBD1; V: TRBV15; CDR3: CATSRGQGSTEAFF; DNA: TGTGCCACCAGCAGGGGACAGGGGAGCACTGAAGCTTTCTTT
J: TRBJ2-5; size: .; D: .; V: TRBV6-5; CDR3: CASSFAGRETQYF; DNA: TGTGCCAGCAGTTTTGCAGGGAGAGAGACCCAGTACTTC
J: TRBJ1-2; size: .; D: .; V: TRBV5-1; CDR3: CASSLEGRNYGYTF; DNA: TGCGCCAGCAGCTTGGAGGGCCGTAACTATGGCTACACCTTC
J: TRBJ1-1; size: once; D: .; V: TRBV10-1; CDR3: CASSSSKQGSVRNTEAFF; DNA: TGCGCCAGCAGTTCCTCAAAACAGGGATCCGTTCGGAACACTGAAGCTTTCTTT
J: TRBJ2-1; size: .; D: TRBD2; V: TRBV4-3; CDR3: CASSQSSGRSSSYNEQFF; DNA: TGCGCCAGCAGCCAATCAAGCGGGAGGTCCAGCTCCTACAATGAGCAGTTCTTC
J: TRBJ2-5; size: .; D: .; V: TRBV5-1; CDR3: CASSPFQPGQETQYF; DNA: TGCGCCAGCAGCCCCTTTCAGCCCGGACAAGAGACCCAGTACTTC
J: TRBJ1-1; size: .; D: .; V: TRBV28; CDR3: CATYQGVTEAFF; DNA: TGTGCCACCTACCAAGGGGTCACTGAAGCTTTCTTT
J: TRBJ2-3; size: .; D: .; V: TRBV7-9; CDR3: CASSPTQTGTDTQYF; DNA: TGTGCCAGCAGCCCCACGCAGACCGGCACAGATACGCAGTATTTT
J: TRBJ2-2; size: once; D: .; V: TRBV7-2; CDR3: CASSPGADSGELFF; DNA: TGTGCCAGCAGCCCCGGGGCCGATAGCGGGGAGCTGTTTTTT
J: TRBJ2-1; size: few; D: TRBD2; V: TRBV19; CDR3: CASVTRDYYNEQFF; DNA: TGTGCCAGTGTGACCCGGGACTACTACAATGAGCAGTTCTTC
J: TRBJ2-7; size: .; D: .; V: TRBV6-6; CDR3: CASSLTGSSISYEQYF; DNA: TGTGCCAGCAGCTTAACAGGGTCCTCAATCTCCTACGAGCAGTACTTC
J: TRBJ2-4; size: once; D: TRBD2; V: TRBV2; CDR3: CASKPLASSKNIQYF; DNA: TGTGCCAGCAAACCACTAGCGAGTTCCAAAAACATTCAGTACTTC
J: TRBJ2-1; size: once; D: .; V: TRBV5-4; CDR3: CASSLDPDRTAGDEQFF; DNA: TGTGCCAGCAGCTTGGACCCCGACCGGACTGCCGGGGATGAGCAGTTCTTC
J: TRBJ1-4; size: .; D: .; V: TRBV11-2; CDR3: CASSLPWDSSEKLFF; DNA: TGTGCCAGCAGCCTTCCCTGGGATAGCAGTGAAAAACTGTTTTTT
J: TRBJ1-2; size: .; D: .; V: TRBV29-1; CDR3: CSVEGDFNYGYTF; DNA: TGCAGCGTTGAGGGCGATTTTAACTATGGCTACACCTTC
J: TRBJ1-2; size: once; D: TRBD1; V: TRBV29-1; CDR3: CSAGQGLNYGYTF; DNA: TGCAGCGCCGGACAGGGATTAAACTATGGCTACACCTTC
J: TRBJ1-1; size: .; D: .; V: TRBV18; CDR3: CASSLPGVGTEAFF; DNA: TGTGCCAGCTCTCTCCCGGGGGTGGGAACTGAAGCTTTCTTT
J: TRBJ1-5; size: .; D: .; V: TRBV19; CDR3: CASSMLGGKNQPQHF; DNA: TGTGCCAGTAGTATGCTGGGGGGTAAGAATCAGCCCCAGCATTTT
J: TRBJ2-5; size: .; D: .; V: TRBV18; CDR3: CASSPPQQETQYF; DNA: TGTGCCAGCTCACCACCGCAGCAAGAGACCCAGTACTTC